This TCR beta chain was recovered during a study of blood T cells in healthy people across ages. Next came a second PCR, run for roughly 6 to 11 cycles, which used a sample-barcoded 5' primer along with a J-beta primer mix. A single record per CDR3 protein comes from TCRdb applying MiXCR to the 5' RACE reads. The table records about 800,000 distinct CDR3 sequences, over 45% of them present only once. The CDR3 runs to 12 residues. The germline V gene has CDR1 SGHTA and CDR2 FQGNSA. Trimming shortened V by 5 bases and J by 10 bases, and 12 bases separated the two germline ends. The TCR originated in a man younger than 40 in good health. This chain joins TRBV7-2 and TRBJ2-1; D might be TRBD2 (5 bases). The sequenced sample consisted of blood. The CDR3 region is CASSPGLPEQFF. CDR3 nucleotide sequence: TGTGCCAGCAGCCCAGGACTGCCAGAGCAGTTCTTC.